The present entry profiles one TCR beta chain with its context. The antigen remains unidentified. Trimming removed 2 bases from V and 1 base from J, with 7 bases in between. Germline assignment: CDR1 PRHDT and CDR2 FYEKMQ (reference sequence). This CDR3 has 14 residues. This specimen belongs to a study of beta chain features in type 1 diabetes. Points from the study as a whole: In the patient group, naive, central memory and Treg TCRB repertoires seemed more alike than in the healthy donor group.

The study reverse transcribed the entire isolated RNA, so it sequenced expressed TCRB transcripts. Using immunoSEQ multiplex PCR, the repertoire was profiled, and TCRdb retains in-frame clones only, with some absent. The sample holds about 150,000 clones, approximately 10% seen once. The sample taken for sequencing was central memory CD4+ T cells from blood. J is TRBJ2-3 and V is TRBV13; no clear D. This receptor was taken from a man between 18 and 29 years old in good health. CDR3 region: CASSLNGGTDTQYF. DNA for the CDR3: TGTGCCAGCAGCTTAAATGGGGGCACAGATACGCAGTATTTT.